This entry lists 21 T cell receptor beta chains sequenced from one sample in a study of vaccination and CD4 T cells after COVID-19. What these receptors recognize is not known. Treatment given: roughly 11-day PBMC culture with coronavirus spike peptide pools or control peptides (ViraFEST assay). Collection of the unexposed donor's CD4+ T cells took place before the COVID-19 pandemic (2011-2018). Sequenced with the Oncomine TCR Beta short-read assay was DNA taken from cultured CD4+ T cells. Someone extracted genomic DNA from cultured CD4+ T cells. MiXCR was run by TCRdb on the PCR reads, yielding one entry per CDR3 protein. The sample lists 11,000 or so distinct CDR3 sequences, around 40% seen once, with roughly 21% in the top ten. Sequencing was done on a sample of CD4+ T cells from blood, cultured in vitro. These receptors all stem from a human donor in good health.

The chain combines TRBV7-9 with TRBJ1-6, with unresolved D. This CDR3 is 13 amino acids long. Per germline, CDR1 SEHNR and CDR2 FQNEAQ (reference sequence). The V gene lost 5 bases and the J gene lost 8 bases, with 10 bases spanning the gap. The CDR3 protein is CASSLDGDSPLHF. CDR3 nucleotides: TGTGCCAGCAGCCTGGATGGGGATTCACCCCTCCACTTT.

The chain recombines TRBV7-2 with TRBJ2-2; the D gene is possibly TRBD2 (6 bases). V lost 5 bases and J 8 bases, leaving 18 bases between the germline ends. The CDR3 runs 15 residues. Germline CDR1 reads SGHTA; CDR2 reads FQGNSA. CDR3 amino acids: CASSDQATSSGELFF. The CDR3 bases are TGTGCCAGCAGCGACCAGGCTACTAGCTCGGGGGAGCTGTTTTTT.

This clonotype is medium-sized within its sample. This rearrangement joins TRBV10-3 to TRBJ1-2; the match to TRBD1 covers 10 bases. With V trimmed by 10 bases and J by 3 bases, 5 bases remained unmatched. This CDR3 spans 13 amino acids. The germline CDR1 and CDR2 sequences are ENHRY and SYGVKD. For the CDR3, the DNA is TGTGCCACTACGACAGGGGGCGACTATGGCTACACCTTC. Protein sequence: CATTTGGDYGYTF.

The V gene is TRBV7-2, the J gene TRBJ2-2, with D possibly matching TRBD1 (6 bases). V was pared by 6 bases and J by 5 bases, with 13 bases between. CDR3 length: 14 amino acids. Germline V gene data show CDR1 as SGHTA and CDR2 as FQGNSA. Here the CDR3 DNA reads TGTGCCAGCAGACTCGACAGGAGAACCGGGGAGCTGTTTTTT. Protein product: CASRLDRRTGELFF.

This chain joins TRBV19 and TRBJ1-5, with D uncertain. From germline, CDR1 is LNHDA and CDR2 SQIVND (reference sequence). This CDR3 contains 11 residues. Between the trimmed V and J ends, which lost 3 bases and 7 bases, there was a span of 4 bases. The CDR3 is CASSIGQPQHF. The DNA for the CDR3 is TGTGCCAGTAGTATCGGGCAGCCCCAGCATTTT.

The chain combines TRBV7-2 with TRBJ2-7; D not certain. V gave up 5 bases and J gave up 1 base, with 12 bases separating them. The CDR3 extends over 14 amino acids. In germline, CDR1 is SGHTA, CDR2 FQGNSA. CDR3 DNA sequence: TGTGCCAGCAGCCCCTGGGTCGGTTCCTACGAGCAGTACTTC. Residues: CASSPWVGSYEQYF.

In this sample, this clonotype turned up a few times. This chain connects TRBV27 to TRBJ2-1; D may be TRBD2 (5 bases). This CDR3 is built from 14 residues. Germline assignment: CDR1 MNHEY and CDR2 SMNVEV (reference sequence). The germline V and J ends were trimmed by 4 bases and 5 bases, with 12 bases remaining between them. The CDR3 DNA follows: TGTGCCAGCAGTTATAAGGACTCGAACAATGAGCAGTTCTTC. Protein sequence: CASSYKDSNNEQFF.

The chain is built from TRBV11-2 and TRBJ2-5, with D perhaps matching TRBD2 (7 bases). From germline, CDR1 is SGHAT and CDR2 FQNNGV. The CDR3 length is 14 residues. Between the trimmed V and J ends, which lost 5 bases and 5 bases, there was a span of 15 bases. CDR3 coding DNA: TGTGCCAGCAGCGCCTTCGGGGGGCGGGAGACCCAGTACTTC. It yields the protein CASSAFGGRETQYF.

The chain uses TRBV20-1 and TRBJ1-5, with 7 bases fitting TRBD1. Trimming cost V 0 bases and J 7 bases; bases outside gene matches: 15. The CDR3 extends over 17 amino acids. Germline V CDR1 and CDR2: DFQATT, SNEGSKA (reference sequence). CDR3 protein: CSARDPLRQGDRQPQHF. As DNA, the CDR3 is TGCAGTGCTAGAGATCCCCTTCGACAGGGCGACAGGCAGCCCCAGCATTTT.

This clonotype came up a few times. The CDR3 loop reads CASSPTGNQPQHF. CDR3 in DNA: TGTGCCAGCTCACCAACGGGTAATCAGCCCCAGCATTTT. This chain uses TRBV18 with TRBJ1-5; D remains unclear. The CDR3 has 13 amino acids. Germline CDR1 reads KGHSH; CDR2 reads LQKENI. The V end lost 2 bases, the J end lost 4 bases, and 6 bases lay between the germline ends.

The CDR3 DNA reads TGTGCCAGCAGCCAGGGACAGGGTATTATAGCCAAAAACATTCAGTACTTC. Its translation: CASSQGQGIIAKNIQYF. The gene calls are TRBV28 and TRBJ2-4; 9 nucleotides agree with TRBD1. This CDR3 is built from 17 residues. The junction had 9 bases not matched to a gene; V was cut back by 6 bases and J by 0 bases. Germline lookup yields CDR1 MDHEN and CDR2 SYDVKM. Together with reference TRBV28 and TRBJ2-4, the CDR3 gives the full variable domain: DVKVTQSSRYLVKRTGEKVFLECVQDMDHENMFWYRQDPGLGLRLIYFSYDVKMKEKGDIPEGYSVSREKKERFSLILESASTNQTSMYLCASSQGQGIIAKNIQYFGAGTRLSVL.

This clonotype is deemed medium-sized. The chain has TRBV28 and TRBJ1-5, with D perhaps TRBD1 (5 bases). This CDR3 comprises 14 residues. Per germline, CDR1 MDHEN and CDR2 SYDVKM. The V and J ends lost 5 bases and 0 bases respectively, with 8 bases between them. The CDR3 loop is CASSAGHSNQPQHF. The DNA of the CDR3 is TGTGCCAGCAGTGCCGGACATAGCAATCAGCCCCAGCATTTT.

The V call is TRBV7-2, the J call TRBJ2-1; D gene unclear. Germline CDR1 and CDR2: SGHTA and FQGNSA. CDR3 length: 11 residues. The V end was cut by 1 base, the J end by 15 bases, with 10 bases between. For the CDR3, the DNA is TGTGCCAGCAGCTTAGACCTCGGTCCGTTCTTC. It encodes CASSLDLGPFF. The variable domain in full, completed from reference TRBV7-2 and TRBJ2-1, reads GAGVSQSPSNKVTEKGKDVELRCDPISGHTALYWYRQSLGQGLEFLIYFQGNSAPDKSGLPSDRFSAERTGGSVSTLTIQRTQQEDSAVYLCASSLDLGPFFGPGTRLTVL.

The chain uses TRBV7-2 and TRBJ2-5, with TRBD1 matching 9 bases. CDR1 is SGHTA and CDR2 is FQGNSA in the germline V gene. This CDR3 has 14 residues. J lost 4 bases, V lost 4 bases, and 4 bases had no gene match. The CDR3 sequence: CASSSRTGAETQYF. The DNA of the CDR3 is TGTGCCAGCAGCTCAAGGACAGGGGCAGAGACCCAGTACTTC.

The chain uses TRBV10-3 and TRBJ2-5; TRBD1 aligns across 11 bases. The CDR3 is 14 amino acids. The germline gives CDR1 ENHRY, CDR2 SYGVKD. V dropped 4 bases and J dropped 2; count of bases not matched to a gene: 0. The CDR3 here is CAISGDRGQETQYF. The CDR3 DNA reads as TGTGCCATCAGTGGGGACAGGGGGCAAGAGACCCAGTACTTC.

This chain uses TRBV10-1 with TRBJ2-7; TRBD2 agrees at 9 bases. There are 17 residues in the CDR3. With 2 bases clipped from V and 4 bases from J, the junction kept 12 bases outside the gene matches. CDR1 is WNHNN, CDR2 SYGVQD, per germline (reference sequence). The CDR3 here is CASSEEFAGLALYEQYF. The DNA for the CDR3 is TGCGCCAGCAGTGAGGAATTTGCGGGACTAGCTTTGTACGAGCAGTACTTC.

This clonotype was seen more than once but under ten times. V is TRBV15 and J is TRBJ2-5; 8 bases agree with TRBD2. CDR1 LNHNV and CDR2 YYDKDF come from the germline V gene (reference sequence). V was clipped by 0 bases and J by 5 bases; unmatched bases: 8. CDR3 size: 16 residues. The CDR3: CATSRDAGTRRETQYF. The CDR3 region has the DNA TGTGCCACCAGCAGAGACGCAGGGACTAGGAGGGAGACCCAGTACTTC.

The CDR3 reads CATSDPLSLGTPSAGTQYF. In DNA, the CDR3 is TGTGCCACCAGTGATCCTCTTTCACTCGGGACACCTTCGGCGGGTACGCAGTATTTT. The chain recombines TRBV24-1 with TRBJ2-3; D is perhaps TRBD1 (6 bases). Germline lookup yields CDR1 KGHDR and CDR2 SFDVKD. The CDR3 sequence is 19 residues long. V lost 3 bases to trimming and J lost 8 bases, with 29 bases between them.

This clonotype was seen just once. This clone may be a read error of a much larger clone one base away. The chain is built from TRBV7-2 and TRBJ1-2; D is uncertain. V was clipped by 5 bases and J by 6 bases, with 13 bases between them. CDR3 size: 13 residues. The V gene's germline CDR1 is SGHTA and CDR2 FQGNSA. CDR3 residues: CASSPFEGHGYTF. In DNA form, the CDR3 reads TGTGCCAGCAGCCCGTTTGAGGGCCATGGCTACACCTTC.

The gene calls are TRBV12-2 and TRBJ1-1; the DNA was not used to check the table's D call, TRBD1. TRBV12-2 is a pseudogene segment. CDR3 length equals 14 residues. Written as DNA, the CDR3 is TGTGCAAGTCGCTTACACAGGGGGAACACTGAAGCTTTCTTT. As protein: CASRLHRGNTEAFF.

The V call is TRBV20-1, the J call TRBJ1-2; no definite D call. The germline V gene has CDR1 DFQATT and CDR2 SNEGSKA (reference sequence). The CDR3 runs 12 residues. Trimming removed 5 bases from V and 3 bases from J, with 10 bases in between. CDR3 sequence: CSAHRNYYGYTF. CDR3 DNA: TGCAGTGCTCACAGAAACTACTATGGCTACACCTTC.